A single sample gave rise to the 32 T cell receptor beta chains below, sequenced in a study of T cells in Graves' hyperthyroidism and ophthalmopathy. From RNA transcripts, TCR beta CDR3 regions were amplified. First-round RT-PCR of the TCR CDR3 relied on the HTBI primer set. TCRdb independently ran MiXCR on the multiplex PCR reads; one entry per CDR3 protein. The sample contains about half a million distinct CDR3 sequences, roughly 24% of which appear only once. The sequenced sample was blood. Every receptor here comes from a woman aged 30 to 39 with Graves' ophthalmopathy.

This clonotype was seen only a few times. The V gene is TRBV3-1, the J gene TRBJ2-4, with D perhaps matching TRBD2 (6 bases). The CDR3 covers 14 residues. V was clipped by 6 bases and J by 4 bases, with 13 bases between them. Germline V gene sequence: CDR1 LGHDT, CDR2 YNNKEL (reference sequence). The CDR3 DNA follows: TGTGCCAGCAGGCCTGCGGGACTTAAAAACATTCAGTACTTC. It codes for CASRPAGLKNIQYF.

In regard to this clonotype: This may stem from a read error, because a much larger clone lies one nucleotide away. The rearrangement joins TRBV2 to TRBJ2-7; no firm D call. Germline V gene data show CDR1 as SNHLY and CDR2 as FYNNEI. V dropped 8 bases and J dropped 6 bases, with 11 bases sitting between them. The CDR3 runs 11 residues. The CDR3 reads CASGYASEQYV. The CDR3 DNA sequence: TGTGCCAGCGGTTATGCGAGCGAGCAGTACGTC.

The chain is built from TRBV5-6 and TRBJ2-5, with no clear D. V lost 1 base and J 5 bases, leaving 6 bases between the germline ends. The germline V gene has CDR1 SGHDT and CDR2 YYEEEE. The CDR3 covers 12 residues. The chain's CDR3 is CASSLSIETQYF. The CDR3 DNA sequence: TGTGCCAGCAGCTTGAGCATTGAGACCCAGTACTTC.

This clonotype was seen at least ten times. V is TRBV12-3 or TRBV12-4 and J is TRBJ2-2; D remains unclear. The V end was cut by 5 bases, the J end by 1 base, with 8 bases between. The CDR3 extends over 14 amino acids. CDR3 residues: CASSILENTGELFF. The CDR3 coding sequence is TGTGCCAGCAGTATACTCGAGAACACCGGGGAGCTGTTTTTT.

This clonotype was counted ten times or more. Since a much larger clone is just one base distant, this may be a read error. V usage is TRBV6-2 or TRBV6-3 and J usage is TRBJ1-1; D remains ambiguous. Germline loops: CDR1 MNHEY, CDR2 SVGEGT. The V and J ends lost 6 bases and 1 base respectively, with 12 bases between them. The length of the CDR3 is 14 residues. This chain's CDR3 is CASRAKARNTEAFF. The DNA of the CDR3 is TGTGCCAGCAGGGCAAAGGCTAGGAACACTGAAGCTTTCTTT.

This clonotype was counted at least ten times. The rearrangement uses TRBV4-1 and TRBJ1-2, with TRBD1 matching 7 bases. CDR3 length equals 15 residues. Trimming at V came to 1 base and at J to 1 base, leaving 3 bases not matched to a gene. Germline CDR1 and CDR2: MGHRA and YSYEKL. The CDR3, as DNA: TGCGCCAGCAGCCAAGCGGGACAGATTAACTATGGCTACACCTTC. This codes for CASSQAGQINYGYTF.

This clonotype was seen many times. The DNA for the CDR3 is TGTGCCAGCAGTTTACACGGAGAGACCCAGTACTTC. It translates to CASSLHGETQYF. The J gene is TRBJ2-5, the V gene TRBV12-3 or TRBV12-4; D is unresolved. This CDR3 comprises 12 residues. Trimming took 2 bases from V and 4 from J, leaving 5 bases between them.

The table lists this clonotype with many counts. The chain joins TRBV29-1 to TRBJ2-5; no reliable D call. Deletions cut 0 bases from V and 5 bases from J, with 16 bases between. CDR1 SQVTM and CDR2 ANQGSEA come from the germline V gene. The CDR3 length is 15 residues. CDR3 coding DNA: TGCAGCGTTGAAGAGAGGTCCTTCGCTGGGGAGACCCAGTACTTC. Amino acids: CSVEERSFAGETQYF. Combining the CDR3 with reference TRBV29-1 and TRBJ2-5 gives the whole variable domain SAVISQKPSRDICQRGTSLTIQCQVDSQVTMMFWYRQQPGQSLTLIATANQGSEATYESGFVIDKFPISRPNLTFSTLTVSNMSPEDSSIYLCSVEERSFAGETQYFGPGTRLLVL.

This clonotype showed up just once. This CDR3 is CASSDGASGGTEAFF. The CDR3 DNA reads as TGCGCCAGCAGTGATGGGGCCTCCGGGGGCACTGAAGCTTTCTTT. The chain links TRBV10-2 to TRBJ1-1, with D maybe TRBD1 (5 bases). The CDR3 is 15 amino acids. CDR1 and CDR2 from the germline V gene are WSHSY and SAAADI. Between the trimmed V and J ends, which lost 3 bases and 4 bases, there was a span of 15 bases.

Ten or more counts support this clonotype. The chain combines TRBV28 with TRBJ2-2, with D perhaps TRBD1 (5 bases). The CDR3 extends over 14 amino acids. V dropped 10 bases and J dropped 3 bases, with 15 bases sitting between them. From germline, CDR1 is MDHEN and CDR2 SYDVKM. DNA for the CDR3: TGTGCCACTCTATATGGGGCCCACACCGGGGAGCTGTTTTTT. It yields the protein CATLYGAHTGELFF.

This clonotype was detected many times. The genes are TRBV19 and TRBJ1-1; the D is unclear. The CDR3 consists of 14 residues. Trimming took 3 bases from V and 1 from J, leaving 9 bases between them. CDR1 is LNHDA and CDR2 is SQIVND in the germline V gene (reference sequence). The CDR3 region is CASSMRGRNTEAFF. As DNA, the CDR3 is TGTGCCAGTAGTATGCGTGGTCGGAACACTGAAGCTTTCTTT.

This clonotype was recorded many times. The chain combines TRBV6-5 with TRBJ1-2; no clear D gene. V was pared by 0 bases and J by 8 bases, with 13 bases between. In germline, CDR1 is MNHEY, CDR2 SVGAGI. The CDR3 extends over 14 amino acids. Here the CDR3 DNA reads TGTGCCAGCAGTTACTCCTCCCGGGTCGGAGGCTACACCTTC. This sequence encodes CASSYSSRVGGYTF.

This clonotype was detected many times. This sequence joins TRBV7-9 and TRBJ2-7; the match to TRBD1 covers 9 bases. In germline, CDR1 is SEHNR, CDR2 FQNEAQ (reference sequence). Trimming at V came to 5 bases and at J to 6 bases, leaving 8 bases not matched to a gene. The CDR3 sequence is 14 residues long. CDR3 DNA sequence: TGTGCCAGCAGCCCAAACCGGGACAGGGCCGAGCAGTACTTC. It is translated as CASSPNRDRAEQYF. The full variable domain, completed using reference TRBV7-9 and TRBJ2-7, is DTGVSQNPRHKITKRGQNVTFRCDPISEHNRLYWYRQTLGQGPEFLTYFQNEAQLEKSRLLSDRFSAERPKGSFSTLEIQRTEQGDSAMYLCASSPNRDRAEQYFGPGTRLTVT.

This clonotype was seen at least ten times. One end of the junction does not line up with germline, which may come from a read error. The chain is built from TRBV12-3 or TRBV12-4 and TRBJ2-7; a possible D gene is TRBD2 (6 bases). This CDR3 region has 11 residues. CDR3 sequence (DNA): TGTGCCAGCAGTTTAGGCGGGGAGCGTTGCTTC. It encodes CASSLGGERCF.

A note on this clonotype: One end of the junction fails to match germline, which may point to a read error. This sequence joins TRBV15 and TRBJ2-7; D possibly corresponds to TRBD2 (5 bases). The CDR3 has 16 amino acids. CDR1 and CDR2 from the germline V gene are LNHNV and YYDKDF (reference sequence). DNA of the CDR3: TGTGCCACCAGCAGAGATCAGGCGGGTTTCTCCTACGGGCAGTACTTC. Amino acid sequence: CATSRDQAGFSYGQYF.

The chain uses TRBV6-1 and TRBJ2-7, with a weak D call TRBD2 (6 bases). V lost 5 bases, J lost 0 bases, and 11 bases lay in between. The CDR3 runs to 14 residues. Germline CDR1 and CDR2: MNHNS and SASEGT. The CDR3 here is CASSTGDLSYEQYF. CDR3 sequence (DNA): TGTGCCAGCAGTACGGGGGACCTCTCCTACGAGCAGTACTTC.

In its sample, this clonotype was seen many times. The chain links TRBV4-2 to TRBJ2-7, with D perhaps matching TRBD2 (5 bases). CDR1 and CDR2 (germline): LGHNA, YNFKEQ. The CDR3 runs 14 residues. The ends were cut back, 1 base at V and 3 bases at J, with 10 bases in the middle. The CDR3 loop is CASSQVVGDYEQYF. CDR3 DNA sequence: TGTGCCAGCAGCCAAGTCGTCGGGGACTACGAGCAGTACTTC.

The chain joins TRBV5-1 to TRBJ2-7, with a tentative D call TRBD2 (6 bases). CDR1 is SGHRS and CDR2 is YFSETQ in the germline V gene. This CDR3 comprises 14 residues. V lost 3 bases to trimming and J lost 3 bases, with 13 bases between them. The CDR3 DNA reads TGCGCCAGCAGCTATGGGGGGAGAAACTACGAGCAGTACTTC. It is translated as CASSYGGRNYEQYF. The complete variable domain, with remaining parts taken from reference TRBV5-1 and TRBJ2-7, reads KAGVTQTPRYLIKTRGQQVTLSCSPISGHRSVSWYQQTPGQGLQFLFEYFSETQRNKGNFPGRFSGRQFSNSRSEMNVSTLELGDSALYLCASSYGGRNYEQYFGPGTRLTVT.

V gene TRBV6-1 combines with J gene TRBJ1-5; 9 positions agree with TRBD1. CDR1 is MNHNS, CDR2 SASEGT, per germline. V gave up 7 bases and J gave up 7 bases; unmatched junction bases: 11. This CDR3 has 15 residues. CDR3 protein: CASTPSGQGGQPQHF. The DNA for the CDR3 is TGTGCCAGCACCCCCTCGGGACAGGGAGGACAGCCCCAGCATTTT.

This clonotype was counted between two and nine times. One base away lies a much larger clone, so this may be a sequencing read error. The chain links TRBV7-2 to TRBJ2-5; D possibly matches TRBD1 or TRBD2 (5 bases each). The germline CDR1 and CDR2 sequences are SGHTA and FQGNSA. The CDR3 is 15 residues long. The CDR3 region has the DNA TGTGCCAGCAGCCCCATGGGACCGTACCAAGAGACCAAGTACTTC. This gives the protein CASSPMGPYQETKYF.

The sample holds many counts of this clonotype. This chain joins TRBV19 and TRBJ1-2; D remains ambiguous. Trimming pared 6 bases from V and 0 bases from J, leaving 11 bases between. The CDR3 length is 14 residues. The germline CDR1 and CDR2 sequences are LNHDA and SQIVND (reference sequence). The CDR3 reads CASRRVGANYGYTF. The CDR3 nucleotides are TGTGCCAGTAGGAGGGTCGGAGCTAACTATGGCTACACCTTC. Full variable domain (rest looked up from reference TRBV19 and TRBJ1-2): DGGITQSPKYLFRKEGQNVTLSCEQNLNHDAMYWYRQDPGQGLRLIYYSQIVNDFQKGDIAEGYSVSREKKESFPLTVTSAQKNPTAFYLCASRRVGANYGYTFGSGTRLTVV.

This clonotype was picked up many times. The chain joins TRBV7-3 to TRBJ2-7, with D tentatively TRBD1 (5 bases). V shed 3 bases and J shed 6 bases, with 12 bases lying between them. The CDR3 sequence is 13 residues long. The germline V gene encodes CDR1 SGHTA and CDR2 FQGTGA. CDR3 region: CASSLVTQGEQYF. The CDR3 region has the DNA TGTGCCAGCAGCTTGGTCACCCAGGGCGAGCAGTACTTC.

This clonotype was counted ten times or more. The chain links TRBV6-1 to TRBJ1-1; unclear D gene. The germline V gene has CDR1 MNHNS and CDR2 SASEGT. The CDR3 is made up of 13 amino acids. Trimming took off 3 bases at V and 10 bases at J, with 15 bases between the two ends. In DNA, the CDR3 is TGTGCCAGCAGTGACCCTAATGCGGGGTCAGCTTTCTTT. It is translated as CASSDPNAGSAFF.

Many counts were recorded for this clonotype. V usage is TRBV2 and J usage is TRBJ2-2; D is possibly TRBD2 (7 bases). V lost 8 bases to trimming and J lost 7 bases, with 20 bases between them. The CDR3 totals 15 residues. Looked up from germline, CDR1 is SNHLY and CDR2 is FYNNEI. In DNA, the CDR3 is TGTGCCAGCCGGGGGGCAACCATCTTCGGCGGGGAGCTGTTTTTT. It yields the protein CASRGATIFGGELFF.

This clonotype was seen ten or more times. The chain recombines TRBV15 with TRBJ2-7; D call uncertain. This CDR3 contains 13 residues. Trimming left V 6 bases short and J 0 bases short, with 9 bases between. Germline CDR1 reads LNHNV; CDR2 reads YYDKDF (reference sequence). The CDR3 nucleotides read TGTGCCACCAGTAACAGTCTCTCCTACGAGCAGTACTTC. Encoded protein: CATSNSLSYEQYF.

This clonotype was seen ten or more times. The chain employs TRBV30 and TRBJ1-2; D uncertain. This CDR3 contains 10 residues. Trimming stripped 4 bases from V and 5 bases from J, with 5 bases between. Germline V CDR1 and CDR2: GTSNPN, SVGIG (reference sequence). CDR3 region: CAWNGYGYTF. The CDR3 DNA reads as TGTGCCTGGAACGGGTATGGCTACACCTTC.

This clonotype has at least ten counts. The CDR3 sequence is CASGPSAGELFF. CDR3 in DNA: TGTGCCAGCGGTCCCTCGGCCGGGGAGCTGTTTTTT. The rearrangement joins TRBV12-3 or TRBV12-4 to TRBJ2-2; unclear D gene. This CDR3 contains 12 residues. V dropped 8 bases and J dropped 6 bases, with 10 bases sitting between them.

This clonotype was counted many times. One junction end does not reproduce the germline sequence, and a read error may be involved. The rearrangement links TRBV28 to TRBJ2-7; either TRBD1 or TRBD2 may supply D (5 bases each). Germline V gene lookup returns CDR1 MDHEN and CDR2 SYDVKM. The CDR3 has 16 amino acids. The CDR3 region is CASSPPGAGSSYEQYF. In nucleotides, the CDR3 is TGTGCCAGCAGTCCGCCCGGTGCAGGGAGCTCCTACGAGCAATACTTC.

This clonotype was counted at least ten times. The chain combines TRBV15 with TRBJ1-2; tentative D call: TRBD1 (6 bases). The V and J ends lost 5 bases and 0 bases respectively, with 10 bases between them. From germline, CDR1 is LNHNV and CDR2 YYDKDF (reference sequence). The CDR3 runs 14 residues. The CDR3 coding sequence is TGTGCCACCAGCCGCCAGGGGTCTAACTATGGCTACACCTTC. Amino acids: CATSRQGSNYGYTF.

This clonotype was counted at least ten times. CDR3 protein: CASTPSDGEAFF. The CDR3 DNA sequence: TGTGCCAGCACCCCCTCGGACGGTGAAGCTTTCTTT. The gene calls are TRBV6-5 and TRBJ1-1; no firm D call. The CDR3 is 12 residues long. CDR1 and CDR2 from the germline V gene are MNHEY and SVGAGI. The V and J ends lost 7 bases and 7 bases respectively, with 13 bases between them.

This clonotype was seen repeatedly, ten times or more. The chain uses TRBV30 and TRBJ2-7; D is possibly TRBD1 or TRBD2 (5 bases each). Germline V gene sequence: CDR1 GTSNPN, CDR2 SVGIG (reference sequence). With 4 bases removed from V and 5 bases from J, the gap between germline ends came to 9 bases. The CDR3 extends over 11 amino acids. The CDR3 loop is CAWTGRDEQYF. DNA of the CDR3: TGTGCCTGGACAGGGCGGGACGAGCAGTACTTC.

This clonotype showed up many times. The V call is TRBV6-1, the J call TRBJ1-2; D is possibly TRBD1 (5 bases). Germline-derived CDR1 and CDR2 are MNHNS and SASEGT. V gave up 2 bases and J gave up 3 bases, with 10 bases separating them. The CDR3 runs 14 residues. CDR3: CASSETTGHYGYTF. The CDR3 nucleotides are TGTGCCAGCAGTGAAACTACAGGTCACTATGGCTACACCTTC.